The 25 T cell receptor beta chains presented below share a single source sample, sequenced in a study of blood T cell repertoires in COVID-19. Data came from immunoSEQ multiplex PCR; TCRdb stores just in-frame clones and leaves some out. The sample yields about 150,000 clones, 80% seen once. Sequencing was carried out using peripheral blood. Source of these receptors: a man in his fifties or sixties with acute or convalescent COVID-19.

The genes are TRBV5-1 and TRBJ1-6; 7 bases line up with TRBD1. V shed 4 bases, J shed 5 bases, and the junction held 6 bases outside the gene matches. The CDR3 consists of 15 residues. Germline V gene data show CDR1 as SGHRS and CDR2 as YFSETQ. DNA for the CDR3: TGCGCCAGCAGCCCCTCCGGGACAGATAATTCACCCCTCCACTTT. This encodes CASSPSGTDNSPLHF.

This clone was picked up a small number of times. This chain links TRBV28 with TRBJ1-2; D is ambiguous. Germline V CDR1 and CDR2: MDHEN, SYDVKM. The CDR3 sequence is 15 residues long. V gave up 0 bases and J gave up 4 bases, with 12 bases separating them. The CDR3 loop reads CASSLWAGAGYGYTF. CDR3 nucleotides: TGTGCCAGCAGTTTATGGGCAGGTGCAGGCTATGGCTACACCTTC.

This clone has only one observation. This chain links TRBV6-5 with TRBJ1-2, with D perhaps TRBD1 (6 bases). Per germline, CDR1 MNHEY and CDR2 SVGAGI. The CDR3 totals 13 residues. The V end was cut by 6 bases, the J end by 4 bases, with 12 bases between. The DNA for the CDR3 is TGTGCCAGCAGGACAGGCGGGGGCTATGGCTACACCTTC. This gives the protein CASRTGGGYGYTF.

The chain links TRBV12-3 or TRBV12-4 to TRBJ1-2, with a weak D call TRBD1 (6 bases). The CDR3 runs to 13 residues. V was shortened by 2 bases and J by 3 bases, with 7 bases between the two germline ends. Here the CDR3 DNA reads TGTGCCAGCAGTTTAAGACAGGACTATGGCTACACCTTC. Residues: CASSLRQDYGYTF.

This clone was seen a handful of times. DNA of the CDR3: TGTGCCAGCAGGGCGGATACAGGGGGTCTTCAGCCCCAGCATTTT. Translating gives CASRADTGGLQPQHF. V gene TRBV6-5 combines with J gene TRBJ1-5, with 8 bases identical to TRBD1. Trimming removed 6 bases from V and 6 bases from J; junction bases left unmatched: 10. The length of the CDR3 is 15 residues. Germline V gene sequence: CDR1 MNHEY, CDR2 SVGAGI.

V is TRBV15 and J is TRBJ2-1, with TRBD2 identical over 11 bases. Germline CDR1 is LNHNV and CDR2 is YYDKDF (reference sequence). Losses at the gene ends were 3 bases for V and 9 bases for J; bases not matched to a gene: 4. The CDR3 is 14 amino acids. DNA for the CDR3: TGTGCCACCAGCAGGAATCTAGCGGGGGGTGAGCAGTTCTTC. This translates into CATSRNLAGGEQFF. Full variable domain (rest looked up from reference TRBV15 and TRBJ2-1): DAMVIQNPRYQVTQFGKPVTLSCSQTLNHNVMYWYQQKSSQAPKLLFHYYDKDFNNEADTPDNFQSRRPNTSFCFLDIRSPGLGDTAMYLCATSRNLAGGEQFFGPGTRLTVL.

The CDR3 protein is CASSGLAGASYEQYF. The CDR3 bases are TGCGCCAGCAGCGGCCTAGCGGGGGCCTCCTACGAGCAGTACTTC. This chain links TRBV4-3 with TRBJ2-7, with 10 bases matching TRBD2. Germline V gene lookup returns CDR1 LGHNA and CDR2 YSLEER. V dropped 5 bases and J dropped 0; count of bases not matched to a gene: 4. The CDR3 is 15 residues long.

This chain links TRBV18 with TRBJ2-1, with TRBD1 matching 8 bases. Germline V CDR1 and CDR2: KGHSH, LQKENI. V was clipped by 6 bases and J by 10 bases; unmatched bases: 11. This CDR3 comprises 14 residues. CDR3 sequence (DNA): TGTGCCAGCTCTCCTGGACAGGGCGTAGGGGAGCAGTTCTTC. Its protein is CASSPGQGVGEQFF.

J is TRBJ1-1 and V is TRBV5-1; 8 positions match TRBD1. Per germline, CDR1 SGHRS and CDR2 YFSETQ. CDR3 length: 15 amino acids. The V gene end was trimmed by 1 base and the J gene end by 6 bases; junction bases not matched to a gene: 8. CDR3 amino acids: CASSLPGQGLSEAFF. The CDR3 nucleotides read TGCGCCAGCAGCTTGCCTGGACAGGGCTTGTCTGAAGCTTTCTTT.

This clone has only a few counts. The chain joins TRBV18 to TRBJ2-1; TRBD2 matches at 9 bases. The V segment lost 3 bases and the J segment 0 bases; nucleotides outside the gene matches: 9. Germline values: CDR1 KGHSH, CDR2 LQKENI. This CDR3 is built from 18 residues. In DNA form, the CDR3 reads TGTGCCAGCTCACCGGGGACAATAGCGGGGGACTCCTACAATGAGCAGTTCTTC. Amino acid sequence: CASSPGTIAGDSYNEQFF.

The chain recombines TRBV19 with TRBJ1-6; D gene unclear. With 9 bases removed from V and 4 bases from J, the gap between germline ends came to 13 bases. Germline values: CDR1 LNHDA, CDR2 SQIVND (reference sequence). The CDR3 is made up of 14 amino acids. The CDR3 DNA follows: TGTGCCAGCAGAATCGGGATATATAATTCACCCCTCCACTTT. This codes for CASRIGIYNSPLHF.

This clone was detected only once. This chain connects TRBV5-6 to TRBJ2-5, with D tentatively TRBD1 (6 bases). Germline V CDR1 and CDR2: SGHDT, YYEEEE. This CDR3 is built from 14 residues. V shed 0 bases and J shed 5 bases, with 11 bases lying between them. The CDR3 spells CASSLAPGAETQYF. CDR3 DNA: TGTGCCAGCAGCTTGGCCCCAGGGGCCGAGACCCAGTACTTC.

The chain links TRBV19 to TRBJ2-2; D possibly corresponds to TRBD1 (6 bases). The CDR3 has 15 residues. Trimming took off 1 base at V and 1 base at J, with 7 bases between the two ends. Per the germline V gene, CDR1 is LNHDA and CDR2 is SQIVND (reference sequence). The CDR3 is CASSIVQGNTGELFF. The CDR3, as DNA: TGTGCCAGTAGTATAGTACAGGGGAACACCGGGGAGCTGTTTTTT.

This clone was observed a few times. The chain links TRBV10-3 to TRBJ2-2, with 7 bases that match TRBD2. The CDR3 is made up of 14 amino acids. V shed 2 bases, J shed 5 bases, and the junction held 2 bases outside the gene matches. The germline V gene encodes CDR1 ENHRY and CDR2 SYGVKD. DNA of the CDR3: TGTGCCATCAGTGAGCTCGGGGGGACCGGGGAGCTGTTTTTT. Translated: CAISELGGTGELFF.

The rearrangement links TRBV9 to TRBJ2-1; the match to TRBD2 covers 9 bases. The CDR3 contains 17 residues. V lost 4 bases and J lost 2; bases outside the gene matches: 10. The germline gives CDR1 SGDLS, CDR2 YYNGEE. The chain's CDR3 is CASSPPKTSGTYNEQFF. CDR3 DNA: TGTGCCAGCAGCCCCCCGAAGACTAGCGGCACCTACAATGAGCAGTTCTTC.

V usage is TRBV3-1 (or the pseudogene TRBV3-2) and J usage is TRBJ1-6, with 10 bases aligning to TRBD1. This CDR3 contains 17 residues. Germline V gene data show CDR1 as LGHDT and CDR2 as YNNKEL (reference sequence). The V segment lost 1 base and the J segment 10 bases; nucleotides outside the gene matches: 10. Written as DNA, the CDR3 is TGTGCCAGCAGCCAAGGCCGAACCGGGACAGGGGACTCACCCCTCCACTTT. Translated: CASSQGRTGTGDSPLHF.

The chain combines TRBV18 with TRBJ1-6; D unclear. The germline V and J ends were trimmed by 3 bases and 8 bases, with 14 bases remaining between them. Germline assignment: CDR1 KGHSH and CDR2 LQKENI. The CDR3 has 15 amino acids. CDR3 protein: CASSPLGVGDSPLHF. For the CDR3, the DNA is TGTGCCAGCTCACCCCTCGGGGTTGGGGATTCACCCCTCCACTTT.

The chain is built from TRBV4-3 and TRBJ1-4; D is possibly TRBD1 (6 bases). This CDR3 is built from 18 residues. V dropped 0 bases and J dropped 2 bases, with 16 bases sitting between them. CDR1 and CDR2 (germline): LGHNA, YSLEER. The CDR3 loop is CASSQDRRKDSTNEKLFF. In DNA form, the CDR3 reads TGCGCCAGCAGCCAAGATAGGAGGAAGGACAGTACTAATGAAAAACTGTTTTTT.

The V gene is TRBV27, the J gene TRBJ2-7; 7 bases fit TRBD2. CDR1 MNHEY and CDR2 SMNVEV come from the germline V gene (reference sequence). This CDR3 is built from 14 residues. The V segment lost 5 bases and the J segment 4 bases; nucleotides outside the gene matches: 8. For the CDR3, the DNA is TGTGCCAGCAGTGTCTCACTAGCGCGATACGAGCAGTACTTC. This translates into CASSVSLARYEQYF.

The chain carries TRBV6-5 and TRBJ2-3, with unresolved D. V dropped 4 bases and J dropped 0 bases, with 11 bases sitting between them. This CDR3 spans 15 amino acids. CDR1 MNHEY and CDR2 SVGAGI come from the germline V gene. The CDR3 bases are TGTGCCAGCAGTTTACCACGGCGGAGCACAGATACGCAGTATTTT. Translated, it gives CASSLPRRSTDTQYF.

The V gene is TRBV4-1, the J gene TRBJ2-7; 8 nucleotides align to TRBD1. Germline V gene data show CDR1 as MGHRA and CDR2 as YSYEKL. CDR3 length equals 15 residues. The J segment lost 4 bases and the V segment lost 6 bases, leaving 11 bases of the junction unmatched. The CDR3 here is CASRQPGTGPYEQYF. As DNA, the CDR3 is TGCGCCAGCAGGCAACCCGGGACAGGTCCTTACGAGCAGTACTTC.

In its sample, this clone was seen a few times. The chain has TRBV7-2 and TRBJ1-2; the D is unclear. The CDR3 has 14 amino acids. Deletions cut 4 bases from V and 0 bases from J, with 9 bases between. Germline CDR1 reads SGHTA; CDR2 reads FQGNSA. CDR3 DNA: TGTGCCAGCAGCTCGGCGGGTGCTAACTATGGCTACACCTTC. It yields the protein CASSSAGANYGYTF.

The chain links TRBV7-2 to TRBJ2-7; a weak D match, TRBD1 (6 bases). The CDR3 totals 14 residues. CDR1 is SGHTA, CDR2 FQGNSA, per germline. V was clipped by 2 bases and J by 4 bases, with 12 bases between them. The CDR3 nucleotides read TGTGCCAGCAGCTTATCGCTCAGGGGATACGAGCAGTACTTC. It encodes CASSLSLRGYEQYF.

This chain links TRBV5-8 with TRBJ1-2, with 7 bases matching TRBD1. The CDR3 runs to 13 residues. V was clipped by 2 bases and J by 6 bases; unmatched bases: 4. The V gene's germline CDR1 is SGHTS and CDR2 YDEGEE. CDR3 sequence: CASSFQGGDGYTF. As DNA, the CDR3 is TGTGCCAGCAGCTTTCAGGGGGGCGATGGCTACACCTTC.

The CDR3 here is CASSYDGRAGTEAFF. In DNA form, the CDR3 reads TGTGCCAGCTCATACGACGGGAGGGCGGGCACTGAAGCTTTCTTT. The chain uses TRBV18 and TRBJ1-1, with D hard to call. Germline V lookup: CDR1 KGHSH, CDR2 LQKENI. V was shortened by 5 bases and J by 4 bases, with 17 bases between the two germline ends. The CDR3 contains 15 residues.